This T cell receptor (beta chain) was obtained from a study of cytotoxic CD8 clonotypes in ibrutinib-treated CLL. Extraction of 1.5 to 2.5 micrograms of genomic DNA from cryopreserved PBMCs supplied material for TCR beta libraries. CDR3 length: 16 amino acids. Germline V gene sequence: CDR1 MDHEN, CDR2 SYDVKM. The V gene lost 10 bases and the J gene lost 0 bases, with 22 bases spanning the gap. As for this clone: The antigen remains unidentified.

This table comes from immunoSEQ multiplex PCR, and its TCRdb copy is limited to in-frame clones, with some not included. Here the sample spans tens of thousands of clones, roughly three quarters being singletons. Overall study results and limits: Higher clonality was seen at ibrutinib response and a return toward baseline at progression. Sustained-remission and progressing patients were not sampled at matched times. Public clonotypes were uncommon and contracted or stayed stable on treatment.

The starting material was PBMCs, obtained after 12 months of ibrutinib treatment. The source of this sequence is a human donor with chronic lymphocytic leukemia. V and J are TRBV28 and TRBJ2-7, with D perhaps assigned TRBD1 or TRBD2 (5 bases each). The CDR3 loop is CATEGPPFRGSYEQYF. The CDR3 DNA reads as TGTGCCACCGAGGGACCCCCTTTTAGAGGCTCCTACGAGCAGTACTTC.